This T cell receptor (beta chain) was retrieved from a study of shared clonotypes between healthy human individuals. Study-level points and caveats: Non-shared clonotypes had lower generation probabilities than those shared by all four donors. Limitation of the genetic and exposure-history diversity represented came from the few donors.

Germline trimming cut 1 base from V and 6 bases from J; bases unmatched to any gene: 2. This CDR3 spans 13 amino acids. The V gene's germline CDR1 is KGHSH and CDR2 LQKENI. Note on this clone: What it binds is unknown.

Each subset's genomic DNA was shared equally among a number of immunoSEQ plates. Sequenced by immunoSEQ multiplex PCR; TCRdb stores in-frame clones only, minus some. Of some 1.5 million clones listed, 95% to 97% are singletons. This TCR was sampled from a young man in good health. The chain is built from TRBV18 and TRBJ1-1; 7 bases are a match to TRBD1. Sequencing was performed on naive CD4+ T cells sorted from blood. Stated subset: CD45RA+ positively selected. CDR3 sequence: CASSPHTGAEAFF. As DNA, the CDR3 is TGTGCCAGCTCACCACACACAGGGGCTGAAGCTTTCTTT.